Here is one TCR beta chain with its context. Its antigen is currently not known. Base qualities are not provided; no much larger clone lies one nucleotide away. One collaborating source in Seattle enrolled patients while the patients were actively infected and followed the patients over time throughout the course of disease. The collaborating institutions used their own protocols to collect whole blood in K2EDTA tubes. Collaborator samples were shipped for TCRbeta analysis as frozen whole blood, isolated PBMCs, or DNA extracted from either sample type. The data are from a study of blood T cell repertoires in COVID-19 (dated by TCRdb to about 2020). A note on the overall study: Samples from collaborators originated in the United States, Italy and Spain and spanned both the acute and convalescent phases of COVID-19. The prospective study material was composed of cDNA or gDNA derived from T cells, B-cell-depleted T cells, or PBMCs. The dataset comprised deeply sampled blood TCRbeta repertoires from subjects exposed to, actively infected with, or recovered from COVID-19. A freely available public database, intended as a resource for researchers studying the immune response to SARS-CoV-2, is where the repertoires were released. Samples were obtained from the ongoing ImmuneRACE study (first 160 participants) and from 1,254 subjects provided by 6 global collaborators. Sample metadata almost always included a de-identified subject ID, COVID-19 status, age in years and sex. Where available, HLA class I and class II types were taken from metadata supplied by the sample provider and were not determined by assay-based typing. Overall results and qualifications from the work: How much clinical and demographic metadata was included differed by source and by participant, and the metadata was provided uncurated.

TCRbeta CDR3 regions were amplified from genomic DNA using the immunoSEQ Assay, a bias-controlled multiplex PCR. As for the authors' bioinformatics: Within the assay, amplification of reference gene primers was used to estimate how many nucleated cells each sample contained. To quantify the absolute abundance of each unique TCRbeta CDR3 rearrangement, sequence reads were collapsed and filtered. For each sample, productive Simpson clonality was calculated as the square root of Simpson's diversity index across productive rearrangements. Imported from immuneACCESS, the table was reduced by TCRdb to in-frame sequences with V and J called. These copies leave out some clones; in studies compared against another copy, an unresolved V gene accounts for under half, and the cause of the remainder is not known. D and trimming were read from the DNA, whereas the V and J calls and clone size are those reported in that table. For this sample there are roughly 150,000 clones; about 88% appear just once. The ten largest make up more than 7.5% of the sample.

This clonotype originated in a woman in her fifties or sixties with COVID-19, enrolled during active disease. The sample taken for sequencing was peripheral blood.

The CDR3: CASSTGVREGAFF. The bases read TGTGCCAGCAGTACTGGGGTGCGGGAGGGGGCTTTCTTT. The chain is made from TRBV6-5 and TRBJ1-1; a tentative D call is TRBD1 (5 bases match). The junction carries 18 bases between V and J, which are trimmed by 5 bases and 11 bases respectively. From the germline V gene, CDR1 is MNHEY and CDR2 is SVGAGI. Its CDR3 holds 13 amino acids, cysteine through phenylalanine. Only the CDR3 portion is preserved as DNA: 39 bases, with reading frame beginning at the first base.